The 4 T cell receptor beta chains below were found in one sample sequenced in a study of blood T cell repertoires in COVID-19. Assay: immunoSEQ multiplex PCR; the TCRdb copy retains only in-frame clones and omits some. The sample carries 100,000 to 150,000 clones, approximately 90% recorded once. Specimen: peripheral blood. The receptors were gathered from a man aged 50 to 60 with active or convalescent COVID-19.

CDR3 sequence reads: CASSPWPSNQPQHF. Written as DNA, the CDR3 is TGTGCCAGCAGTCCCTGGCCTAGCAATCAGCCCCAGCATTTT. The V call is TRBV27, the J call TRBJ1-5, with D uncertain. CDR3 size: 14 residues. V lost 5 bases, J lost 0 bases, and 8 bases lay in between. From germline, CDR1 is MNHEY and CDR2 SMNVEV (reference sequence).

J is TRBJ2-3 and V is TRBV18, with TRBD2 as a possible D gene (5 bases). This CDR3 is 13 amino acids long. The V and J ends lost 5 bases and 1 base respectively, with 7 bases between them. Germline loops: CDR1 KGHSH, CDR2 LQKENI. The CDR3 loop reads CASSEGGTDTQYF. The CDR3 DNA sequence: TGTGCCAGCTCAGAGGGTGGCACAGATACGCAGTATTTT.

The chain uses TRBV5-1 and TRBJ1-1, with 8 bases matching TRBD1. Germline V gene data show CDR1 as SGHRS and CDR2 as YFSETQ. Trimming at V came to 4 bases and at J to 5 bases, leaving 7 bases not matched to a gene. There are 14 residues in the CDR3. CDR3 sequence: CASSDPGGWTEAFF. CDR3 DNA: TGCGCCAGCAGCGACCCAGGGGGCTGGACTGAAGCTTTCTTT.

The V gene is TRBV6-6, the J gene TRBJ2-7; the match to TRBD1 covers 9 bases. Germline lookup yields CDR1 MNHNY and CDR2 SVGAGI (reference sequence). The CDR3 covers 12 residues. V trimming: 5 bases; J trimming: 8 bases; junction bases outside the gene matches: 4. Written as DNA, the CDR3 is TGTGCCAGCAGTCCACAGGGGGCGCAGCAGTACTTC. This gives the protein CASSPQGAQQYF.